The 24 T cell receptor beta chains given below trace back to one sample, sequenced in a study of cytomegalovirus exposure and HLA in healthy donors. PCR employed 60 Vbeta and 13 Jbeta primers. The method was immunoSEQ multiplex PCR; TCRdb's version includes in-frame clones alone and lacks a portion of them. The sample lists about 140,000 clones, 76% seen once, with 1.8% in the top ten. Specimen: PBMCs. These receptors were collected from a man aged 40-55 years in good health and CMV-seronegative.

V usage is TRBV6-5 and J usage is TRBJ2-7; TRBD1 agrees at 7 bases. The V gene's germline CDR1 is MNHEY and CDR2 SVGAGI. Trimming removed 0 bases from V and 5 bases from J; junction bases left unmatched: 4. The CDR3 length is 14 residues. Written as DNA, the CDR3 is TGTGCCAGCAGTTACTCGGCAGGGGGAAACGAGCAGTACTTC. It codes for CASSYSAGGNEQYF.

There are a few counts of this clone. This chain links TRBV14 with TRBJ1-2; D unclear. Trimming removed 4 bases at V and 8 bases at J, with 14 bases between. From germline, CDR1 is SGHDN and CDR2 FVKESK. The CDR3 is 13 residues long. CDR3 coding DNA: TGTGCCAGCAGCCCATGGCGCGGCTACGGCTACACCTTC. Amino acid sequence: CASSPWRGYGYTF. The whole variable domain, remainder taken from reference TRBV14 and TRBJ1-2, is EAGVTQFPSHSVIEKGQTVTLRCDPISGHDNLYWYRRVMGKEIKFLLHFVKESKQDESGMPNNRFLAERTGGTYSTLKVQPAELEDSGVYFCASSPWRGYGYTFGSGTRLTVV.

The chain combines TRBV25-1 with TRBJ2-5; 8 bases match TRBD1. The CDR3 has 17 amino acids. J gave up 5 bases and V 3 bases, and 14 bases lay outside the gene matches. The germline gives CDR1 MGHDK, CDR2 SYGVNS. CDR3 in DNA: TGTGCCAGCAGTGACGGGAGACAGGGGAGGTTTCAGGAGACCCAGTACTTC. Translation gives CASSDGRQGRFQETQYF.

The chain couples TRBV2 to TRBJ2-5; 8 positions match TRBD1. Germline V gene lookup returns CDR1 SNHLY and CDR2 FYNNEI. CDR3 size: 14 residues. The V segment lost 1 base and the J segment 4 bases; nucleotides outside the gene matches: 2. The CDR3 coding sequence is TGTGCCAGCAGTGAAGGAACAGGGGGAGAGACCCAGTACTTC. Translation: CASSEGTGGETQYF. Combining the CDR3 with reference TRBV2 and TRBJ2-5 gives the whole variable domain EPEVTQTPSHQVTQMGQEVILRCVPISNHLYFYWYRQILGQKVEFLVSFYNNEISEKSEIFDDQFSVERPDGSNFTLKIRSTKLEDSAMYFCASSEGTGGETQYFGPGTRLLVL.

The chain couples TRBV28 to TRBJ2-7, with TRBD2 matching 7 bases. Germline V gene sequence: CDR1 MDHEN, CDR2 SYDVKM. Losses at the gene ends were 3 bases for V and 4 bases for J; bases not matched to a gene: 9. There are 15 residues in the CDR3. DNA for the CDR3: TGTGCCAGCAGTTTTTCTAGCGGAGAGGGATACGAGCAGTACTTC. Protein product: CASSFSSGEGYEQYF.

CDR3 protein: CASSLGTGGAFQPQHF. CDR3 nucleotides: TGTGCCAGCAGCTTAGGGACAGGGGGCGCGTTTCAGCCCCAGCATTTT. The chain carries TRBV7-9 and TRBJ1-5; 11 positions match TRBD1. The CDR3 is made up of 16 amino acids. Germline V gene lookup returns CDR1 SEHNR and CDR2 FQNEAQ (reference sequence). The V and J ends lost 1 base and 6 bases, in that order; junction bases with no gene match: 5.

The chain uses TRBV4-3 and TRBJ1-2; D not resolved. The CDR3 has 15 amino acids. Per germline, CDR1 LGHNA and CDR2 YSLEER. The V end lost 2 bases, the J end lost 8 bases, and 18 bases lay between the germline ends. DNA of the CDR3: TGCGCCAGCAGCCAATTAAGAAGAGAGGAGATCGGCTACACCTTC. Translated, it gives CASSQLRREEIGYTF.

The chain combines TRBV6-1 with TRBJ2-3, with TRBD2 identical over 8 bases. Per the germline V gene, CDR1 is MNHNS and CDR2 is SASEGT. The CDR3 runs to 16 residues. V shed 4 bases and J 2 bases; nucleotides not matched to a gene: 8. Here the CDR3 DNA reads TGTGCCAGCAGTGTTTTAAGCGGGAGACCCACAGATACGCAGTATTTT. Residues: CASSVLSGRPTDTQYF.

The rearrangement uses TRBV6-1 and TRBJ2-5; the D gene is possibly TRBD1 (5 bases). The J call may not be correct, given that the DNA end is closer to TRBJ2-7. The CDR3 loop spans 15 amino acids. Germline CDR1 reads MNHNS; CDR2 reads SASEGT. CDR3 DNA sequence: TGTGCCAGCAGTCGGGCCGAAGGGGCCTCCTACGAGCAGTACTTC. Residues: CASSRAEGASYEQYF.

As concerns this clone: A junction boundary mismatches the germline segment, possibly from a read error. This chain connects TRBV7-9 to TRBJ2-2; tentative D call: TRBD2 (5 bases). Germline values: CDR1 SEHNR, CDR2 FQNEAQ (reference sequence). The CDR3 has 18 residues. This CDR3 reads CSSSLPAGTSPNTGELFF. DNA of the CDR3: TGTTCCAGCAGTTTACCTGCGGGTACCTCTCCGAACACCGGGGAGCTGTTTTTT.

This sequence joins TRBV7-3 and TRBJ2-5; D is ambiguous. V was clipped by 2 bases and J by 3 bases, with 7 bases between them. The germline V gene encodes CDR1 SGHTA and CDR2 FQGTGA. This CDR3 region has 13 residues. For the CDR3, the DNA is TGTGCCAGCAGCTTAGGAGAAGAAGAGACCCAGTACTTC. Translating it yields CASSLGEEETQYF.

This chain links TRBV11-3 with TRBJ2-7; D is perhaps TRBD1 (5 bases). Trimming took 2 bases from V and 3 from J, leaving 14 bases between them. The germline V gene encodes CDR1 SGHNT and CDR2 YENEEA. This CDR3 is 15 amino acids long. CDR3 loop: CASSLFLKGLYEQYF. The CDR3 nucleotides are TGTGCCAGCAGCTTATTTCTTAAGGGGCTCTACGAGCAGTACTTC.

The genes are TRBV7-6 and TRBJ2-5, with D possibly TRBD1 on 5 matching bases. Per germline, CDR1 SGHVS and CDR2 FNYEAQ. The length of the CDR3 is 15 residues. Deletions cut 1 base from V and 4 bases from J, with 13 bases between. The CDR3 protein is CASSLELTELETQYF. The CDR3 nucleotides are TGTGCCAGCAGCTTAGAACTGACAGAGCTAGAGACCCAGTACTTC.

The chain links TRBV5-1 to TRBJ2-7; 7 positions agree with TRBD1. Looked up from germline, CDR1 is SGHRS and CDR2 is YFSETQ. The CDR3 spans 15 residues. Trimming cost V 4 bases and J 3 bases; bases outside gene matches: 10. As DNA, the CDR3 is TGCGCCAGCAGCACCTCCGGGACAGCCAACTACGAGCAGTACTTC. Encoded protein: CASSTSGTANYEQYF. Full variable domain (remainder filled in from reference TRBV5-1 and TRBJ2-7): KAGVTQTPRYLIKTRGQQVTLSCSPISGHRSVSWYQQTPGQGLQFLFEYFSETQRNKGNFPGRFSGRQFSNSRSEMNVSTLELGDSALYLCASSTSGTANYEQYFGPGTRLTVT.

This clone has a single count. The chain recombines TRBV28 with TRBJ2-4; 8 nucleotides line up with TRBD2. J gave up 7 bases and V 3 bases, and 8 bases lay outside the gene matches. CDR3 length equals 15 residues. CDR1 is MDHEN and CDR2 is SYDVKM in the germline V gene. Here the CDR3 reads CASSLRQGGGNIQYF. The CDR3 bases are TGTGCCAGCAGTTTGAGGCAGGGCGGGGGGAACATTCAGTACTTC.

V gene TRBV5-4 combines with J gene TRBJ2-2; TRBD1 matches at 7 bases. CDR1 is SGHNT and CDR2 is YYREEE in the germline V gene (reference sequence). Trimming at V came to 3 bases and at J to 6 bases, leaving 14 bases not matched to a gene. The CDR3 runs to 17 residues. In DNA, the CDR3 is TGTGCCAGCAGCTACACAGGGGCCGCATGGGTAGCCGGGGAGCTGTTTTTT. This sequence encodes CASSYTGAAWVAGELFF.

This clone was found once. The genes are TRBV30 and TRBJ2-5, with D uncertain. Judging by the DNA end, TRBJ2-7 fits better; the J call may be wrong. Germline V lookup: CDR1 GTSNPN, CDR2 SVGIG (reference sequence). This CDR3 contains 13 residues. The CDR3 sequence: CAWSVDSSYEQYF. CDR3 nucleotide sequence: TGTGCCTGGAGTGTCGATAGCTCCTACGAGCAGTACTTC.

The chain couples TRBV6-4 to TRBJ2-1, with 8 bases matching TRBD1. Germline V gene lookup returns CDR1 MRHNA and CDR2 SNTAGT. J lost 7 bases, V lost 3 bases, and 5 bases had no gene match. The CDR3 contains 14 residues. This CDR3 reads CASSDRDRLNEQFF. The CDR3 coding sequence is TGTGCCAGCAGTGATAGGGACAGGCTTAATGAGCAGTTCTTC.

This clone occurred a few times. This chain connects TRBV7-9 to TRBJ1-5; maybe TRBD1 (5 bases). The V gene lost 5 bases and the J gene lost 7 bases, with 9 bases spanning the gap. This CDR3 is 12 amino acids long. Germline V lookup: CDR1 SEHNR, CDR2 FQNEAQ (reference sequence). CDR3 bases: TGTGCCAGCAGCAGGGGTTTGCAGCCCCAGCATTTT. This codes for CASSRGLQPQHF.

This clone appeared a single time. The gene calls are TRBV7-9 and TRBJ1-1, with D tentatively TRBD1 (5 bases). V lost 6 bases and J lost 4, with 15 bases in between. In germline, CDR1 is SEHNR, CDR2 FQNEAQ (reference sequence). CDR3 length equals 14 residues. CDR3 DNA: TGTGCCAGCAGTGACCAAAGGGGAGGCACTGAAGCTTTCTTT. It translates to CASSDQRGGTEAFF.

This chain joins TRBV12-2 and TRBJ2-7; TRBD2, as called in the table, went unchecked against the DNA. TRBV12-2 has pseudogene status. This CDR3 comprises 16 residues. The CDR3 is CASRPLGARAIYEQYF. Written as DNA, the CDR3 is TGTGCAAGTCGCCCCCTTGGAGCGCGGGCGATCTACGAGCAGTACTTC.

This clone was detected once. The chain employs TRBV7-6 and TRBJ2-6; weak D call: TRBD1 (5 bases). Per germline, CDR1 SGHVS and CDR2 FNYEAQ. The CDR3 covers 18 residues. V was cut by 1 base and J by 2 bases, with 15 bases left in between. The CDR3 DNA reads as TGTGCCAGCAGCTTAGGCCCCCGACAGCTGACTGGGGCCAACGTCCTGACTTTC. Translation: CASSLGPRQLTGANVLTF. The full variable domain, rest sourced from reference TRBV7-6 and TRBJ2-6, is GAGVSQSPRYKVTKRGQDVALRCDPISGHVSLYWYRQALGQGPEFLTYFNYEAQQDKSGLPNDRFSAERPEGSISTLTIQRTEQRDSAMYRCASSLGPRQLTGANVLTFGAGSRLTVL.

The chain is built from TRBV5-1 and TRBJ2-5, with 9 bases that match TRBD1. The J call may be incorrect, as the DNA end agrees better with TRBJ2-7. The CDR3 runs to 16 residues. Germline V gene data show CDR1 as SGHRS and CDR2 as YFSETQ. CDR3 DNA sequence: TGCGCCAGCAGCTTAAACACCGGGACAGGGCCTTACGAGCAGTACTTC. Translated: CASSLNTGTGPYEQYF.

This chain joins TRBV9 and TRBJ1-4; D is unresolved. Germline CDR1 and CDR2: SGDLS and YYNGEE. Trimming stripped 4 bases from V and 0 bases from J, with 10 bases between. The CDR3 covers 15 residues. CDR3 amino acids: CASSLSGATNEKLFF. In DNA, the CDR3 is TGTGCCAGCAGCCTCAGCGGTGCAACTAATGAAAAACTGTTTTTT.